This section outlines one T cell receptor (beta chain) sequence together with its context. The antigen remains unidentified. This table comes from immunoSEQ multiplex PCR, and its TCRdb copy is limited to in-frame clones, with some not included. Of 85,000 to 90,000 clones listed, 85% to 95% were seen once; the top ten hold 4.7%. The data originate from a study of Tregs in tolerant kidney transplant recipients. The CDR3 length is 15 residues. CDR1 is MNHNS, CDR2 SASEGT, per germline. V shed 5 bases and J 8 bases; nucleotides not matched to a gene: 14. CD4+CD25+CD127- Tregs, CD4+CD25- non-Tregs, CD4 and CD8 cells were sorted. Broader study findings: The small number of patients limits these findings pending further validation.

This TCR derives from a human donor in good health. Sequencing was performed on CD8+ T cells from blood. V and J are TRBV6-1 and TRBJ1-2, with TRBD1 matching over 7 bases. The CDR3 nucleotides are TGTGCCAGCAGTTTAGATGACAGGGCCCTATGGGGCTACACCTTC. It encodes CASSLDDRALWGYTF.